A single sample is the source of the 7 T cell receptor beta chains below, sequenced in a study of PD-1 blockade in classical Hodgkin lymphoma. This table comes from immunoSEQ multiplex PCR, and its TCRdb copy is limited to in-frame clones, with some not included. This repertoire shows tens of thousands of clones, around 87% found once; its top ten account for roughly 9%. After autologous stem cell transplantation all patients relapsed, and prior brentuximab vedotin exposure differed between cohorts. The sample was peripheral blood mononuclear cells (PBMCs), taken at baseline. These receptors came from a human donor with classical Hodgkin lymphoma.

The chain combines TRBV5-1 with TRBJ2-3; a possible D gene is TRBD2 (5 bases). There are 14 residues in the CDR3. Germline V gene sequence: CDR1 SGHRS, CDR2 YFSETQ. The V and J ends lost 3 bases and 2 bases respectively, with 10 bases between them. In DNA, the CDR3 is TGCGCCAGCAGCTCAGCAGCGGTCACAGATACGCAGTATTTT. Amino acids: CASSSAAVTDTQYF.

This clone was detected only once. At the DNA level, this CDR3 is encoded by other sequences in the same sample as well. This chain connects TRBV6-6 to TRBJ1-3; D might be TRBD1 (5 bases). Germline-derived CDR1 and CDR2 are MNHNY and SVGAGI (reference sequence). Trimming took off 3 bases at V and 4 bases at J, with 10 bases between the two ends. This CDR3 spans 14 amino acids. The CDR3 DNA is TGTGCCAGCAGTTATCGGGGGTCCGGAAACACCATATATTTT. Amino acids: CASSYRGSGNTIYF.

The chain recombines TRBV19 with TRBJ1-5, with D perhaps TRBD1 (5 bases). Germline V lookup: CDR1 LNHDA, CDR2 SQIVND (reference sequence). V was trimmed by 8 bases and J by 4 bases, leaving 9 bases between them. CDR3 length: 12 amino acids. The CDR3 is CASSGRNQPQHF. The CDR3 region has the DNA TGTGCCAGTTCAGGGAGGAATCAGCCCCAGCATTTT.

The chain has TRBV6-5 and TRBJ1-6, with a possible D match to TRBD1 (5 bases). V was cut by 0 bases and J by 0 bases, with 6 bases left in between. Germline CDR1 is MNHEY and CDR2 is SVGAGI. The CDR3 loop spans 16 amino acids. DNA for the CDR3: TGTGCCAGCAGTTACTCGAGGGGCTCCTATAATTCACCCCTCCACTTT. Protein: CASSYSRGSYNSPLHF.

The chain recombines TRBV10-2 with TRBJ1-5; perhaps TRBD1 as D (5 bases). The CDR3 runs 14 residues. V was pared by 10 bases and J by 0 bases, with 13 bases between. CDR1 is WSHSY and CDR2 is SAAADI in the germline V gene. CDR3 in amino acids: CATADTNSNQPQHF. The CDR3 DNA follows: TGCGCCACTGCGGACACTAATAGCAATCAGCCCCAGCATTTT.

The chain joins TRBV2 to TRBJ2-1; D possibly matches TRBD1 or TRBD2 (5 bases each). The CDR3 covers 15 residues. Trimming pared 6 bases from V and 12 bases from J, leaving 24 bases between. The germline gives CDR1 SNHLY, CDR2 FYNNEI. CDR3 nucleotides: TGTGCCAGCAGAACACTCGGGACGAAAAGTGGGCGGCAGTTCTTC. As protein: CASRTLGTKSGRQFF.

The chain has TRBV7-9 and TRBJ2-2; perhaps TRBD1 as D (6 bases). The germline CDR1 and CDR2 sequences are SEHNR and FQNEAQ (reference sequence). The CDR3 has 14 amino acids. Between the trimmed V and J ends, which lost 2 bases and 3 bases, there was a span of 7 bases. The CDR3 loop reads CASSLYRDTGELFF. CDR3 nucleotide sequence: TGTGCCAGCAGCTTATACAGGGACACCGGGGAGCTGTTTTTT. Supplemented by reference TRBV7-9 and TRBJ2-2, the full variable domain reads DTGVSQNPRHKITKRGQNVTFRCDPISEHNRLYWYRQTLGQGPEFLTYFQNEAQLEKSRLLSDRFSAERPKGSFSTLEIQRTEQGDSAMYLCASSLYRDTGELFFGEGSRLTVL.